Below are 10 T cell receptor beta chains sequenced from a single sample in a study of blood T cells in healthy people across ages. Together with a sample-barcoded 5' primer, a J-beta primer mix was included in a second PCR lasting about 6 to 11 cycles. One entry per CDR3 protein results from TCRdb running MiXCR on the 5' RACE reads. The data hold about 690,000 distinct CDR3 sequences, with roughly 41% observed a single time. Sequenced sample: blood. The receptors originated from a man older than 75 in good health.

This clonotype has a handful of counts. The V call is TRBV18, the J call TRBJ2-1, with TRBD2 matching 7 bases. Trimming removed 6 bases from V and 8 bases from J; junction bases left unmatched: 19. The CDR3 is 17 amino acids. The germline gives CDR1 KGHSH, CDR2 LQKENI. CDR3 region: CASSHPLGGDLRDEQFF. The CDR3 coding sequence is TGTGCCAGCTCCCACCCATTGGGAGGGGATTTGCGCGATGAGCAGTTCTTC.

This clonotype turned up a few times. V usage is TRBV3-1 and J usage is TRBJ2-1; D possibly matches TRBD1 or TRBD2 (6 bases each). Germline-derived CDR1 and CDR2 are LGHDT and YNNKEL (reference sequence). V lost 1 base, J lost 9 bases, and 19 bases lay in between. CDR3 length: 16 amino acids. The CDR3 reads CASSQGSGAPSLEQFF. In DNA, the CDR3 is TGTGCCAGCAGCCAAGGATCGGGGGCCCCGAGTCTTGAGCAGTTCTTC.

This clonotype was seen just once. The chain combines TRBV20-1 with TRBJ2-7; D not certain. Between the trimmed V and J ends, which lost 3 bases and 7 bases, there was a span of 16 bases. Germline lookup yields CDR1 DFQATT and CDR2 SNEGSKA (reference sequence). The CDR3 loop spans 13 amino acids. The CDR3 DNA reads as TGCAGTGCTAGGGACGGTCCTACTGAGGAGCAGTACTTC. Its translation: CSARDGPTEEQYF.

V and J are TRBV29-1 and TRBJ2-7, with D maybe TRBD1 (6 bases). CDR1 SQVTM and CDR2 ANQGSEA come from the germline V gene. Trimming took off 7 bases at V and 7 bases at J, with 20 bases between the two ends. The CDR3 runs to 13 residues. The DNA for the CDR3 is TGCAGCGCGGCCGACGGACAGTTCGATGAGCAGTACTTC. As protein: CSAADGQFDEQYF.

This clonotype occurred a few times. The chain couples TRBV9 to TRBJ1-1; TRBD1 might be the D (5 bases). This CDR3 region has 14 residues. Between the trimmed V and J ends, which lost 3 bases and 2 bases, there was a span of 11 bases. CDR1 is SGDLS, CDR2 YYNGEE, per germline. The CDR3 reads CASSADNRNTEAFF. CDR3 nucleotide sequence: TGTGCCAGCAGCGCGGACAACCGAAACACTGAAGCTTTCTTT.

The chain uses TRBV6-5 and TRBJ2-3, with D possibly TRBD2 on 7 matching bases. V lost 4 bases and J lost 0, with 17 bases in between. The germline V gene encodes CDR1 MNHEY and CDR2 SVGAGI. The CDR3 loop spans 17 amino acids. The CDR3 sequence is CASSSNRGATSTDTQYF. In DNA form, the CDR3 reads TGTGCCAGCAGTTCCAACCGGGGGGCAACTAGCACAGATACGCAGTATTTT.

This clonotype appeared a few times. The chain has TRBV7-2 and TRBJ2-1; TRBD2 is a possible D gene (6 bases). CDR1 is SGHTA and CDR2 is FQGNSA in the germline V gene. V was clipped by 5 bases and J by 15 bases, with 17 bases between them. The CDR3 covers 12 residues. This chain's CDR3 is CASSPRGSGLFF. CDR3 DNA sequence: TGTGCCAGCAGCCCGCGGGGTAGCGGTCTGTTCTTC.

Worth noting for this clonotype: The junction departs from the called germline gene at one end, perhaps through a read error. This rearrangement joins TRBV28 to TRBJ2-1; 10 bases fit TRBD2. Germline V gene sequence: CDR1 MDHEN, CDR2 SYDVKM. This CDR3 has 17 residues. CDR3 nucleotides: TGTGCCACCCAGCATAGCGGGAGGCAGCGCTCCTACAATGGGCAGTTCTTC. Its translation: CATQHSGRQRSYNGQFF. Full variable domain (missing parts from reference TRBV28 and TRBJ2-1): DVKVTQSSRYLVKRTGEKVFLECVQDMDHENMFWYRQDPGLGLRLIYFSYDVKMKEKGDIPEGYSVSREKKERFSLILESASTNQTSMYLCATQHSGRQRSYNGQFFGPGTRLTVL.

The V and J genes are TRBV10-3 and TRBJ2-1, with TRBD2 matching over 8 bases. The junction had 3 bases not matched to a gene; V was cut back by 8 bases and J by 0 bases. There are 14 residues in the CDR3. Germline V gene lookup returns CDR1 ENHRY and CDR2 SYGVKD. In DNA, the CDR3 is TGTGCCATCGGAAGCGGGGGCTCCTACAATGAGCAGTTCTTC. This gives the protein CAIGSGGSYNEQFF.

The V and J genes are TRBV7-2 and TRBJ2-5, with TRBD1 matching over 7 bases. The closer fit of TRBJ2-7 to the DNA end suggests the J call may be wrong. Germline V gene data show CDR1 as SGHTA and CDR2 as FQGNSA. There are 14 residues in the CDR3. CDR3 DNA sequence: TGTGCCAGCAGCTTATCGGGACAGTTCTACGAGCAGTACTTC. Its protein product is CASSLSGQFYEQYF.